These T cell receptor beta chains were read from a single sample in a study of cytomegalovirus exposure and HLA in healthy donors. Data came from immunoSEQ multiplex PCR; TCRdb stores just in-frame clones and leaves some out. The sample holds 90,000 to 100,000 clones, around 67% seen once. The sequencing input was PBMCs. The receptors here all came from a man aged 45 to 65 in good health and CMV-seronegative. Each CDR3 is given with its conserved first and last residue. Part of the rows lack a size; the others show once, few, many or a class for expanded clones.

CDR3	size	V	J
CASSYTGSTGELFF	.	TRBV6-6	TRBJ2-2
CASSPDSNYGYTF	.	TRBV7-2	TRBJ1-2
CASSTQGQNNYGYTF	.	TRBV28	TRBJ1-2
CATSRASRTSGRYEQYF	.	TRBV15	TRBJ2-7
CASSPAGYTGELFF	.	TRBV4-2	TRBJ2-2
CASSPDRGALHEQYF	few	TRBV27	.
CASSPTGGPRGYTF	.	TRBV6-5	TRBJ1-2
CAIRASGRASDEQFF	.	TRBV10-3	TRBJ2-1
CASSIDRGRNTEAFF	.	TRBV19	TRBJ1-1
CASSLSGGKADTQYF	.	TRBV5-1	TRBJ2-3
CASSTDSGVAKNIQYF	.	TRBV5-1	TRBJ2-4
CASSPVWEVEQYF	.	TRBV7-9	TRBJ2-7
CASSSGGKETQYF	.	TRBV10-3	TRBJ2-5
CASSLVGSTEAFF	.	TRBV27	TRBJ1-1
CASSEAISDGYTF	.	TRBV2	TRBJ1-2
CAWSIRQGPDTQYF	.	TRBV30	TRBJ2-3
CASSDRGPQETQYF	.	TRBV10-2	TRBJ2-5
CASSLGERNYGYTF	.	TRBV7-9	TRBJ1-2
CAWGLDKYYEQYF	.	TRBV30	TRBJ2-7
CASSYPPGEVNSPLHF	.	TRBV6-6	TRBJ1-6
CATSRRDREGKLFF	few	TRBV15	TRBJ1-4
CASSYTGSISGNTIYF	.	TRBV6-5	TRBJ1-3
CASSRDSQETQYF	few	TRBV18	TRBJ2-5
CASSLHREGEQFF	.	TRBV5-1	TRBJ2-1
CASSHQTATYEQYF	.	TRBV5-4	TRBJ2-7
CASSFPRGAQVQPQHF	.	TRBV28	TRBJ1-5
CASSQVYRGRATNEKLFF	.	TRBV4-1	TRBJ1-4
CASSSEGAADYNEQFF	.	TRBV5-1	TRBJ2-1
CASSLIDRVGLTF	.	TRBV7-6	TRBJ2-6
CASSVGQGEQYF	.	TRBV6-5	TRBJ2-7
CASSRTGSSMNTEAFF	few	TRBV7-9	TRBJ1-1
CASSSSRRDRGRTEAFF	.	TRBV2	TRBJ1-1
CASSQDAGSGANVLTF	few	TRBV4-2	TRBJ2-6
CASTTTGENTEAFF	.	TRBV6-4	TRBJ1-1
CASSQGASTEAFF	.	TRBV7-6	TRBJ1-1
CATSRERTGGGYTF	.	TRBV15	TRBJ1-2
CASIGTDYTGELFF	.	TRBV7-2	TRBJ2-2
CSAREAYEQYF	.	TRBV20-1	.
CTSSLQQGCGYTF	.	TRBV1	TRBJ1-2
CASRKRTSPTYEQYF	.	TRBV6-5	TRBJ2-7
CASTAGTGFTDTQYF	.	TRBV19	TRBJ2-3
CASSLGGTGTDTQYF	once	TRBV7-9	TRBJ2-3
CASSVGPLTNEKLFF	.	TRBV9	TRBJ1-4
CASSLRTGGHEKLFF	.	TRBV7-9	TRBJ1-4
CATSRELAGLSSYNEQFF	.	TRBV15	TRBJ2-1
CASSPPGSAGDTGELFF	.	TRBV18	TRBJ2-2
CASSFLPYEQYF	.	TRBV7-9	TRBJ2-7
CASSLSRSGRTDTQYF	few	TRBV7-2	TRBJ2-3
CASSLEPLGLSSGYTF	few	TRBV7-2	TRBJ1-2
CASVGSGVTEAFF	once	TRBV6-6	TRBJ1-1
CASSEAGSEQFF	.	TRBV25-1	TRBJ2-1
CASSRRDRDYEQYF	few	TRBV6-6	TRBJ2-7
CASSPHGGGATGELFF	.	TRBV11-3	TRBJ2-2
CASSDRLAGGPNTGELFF	.	TRBV5-4	TRBJ2-2
CASSNRDRRNNEQFF	.	TRBV11-1	TRBJ2-1
CASSPRTGTNEKLFF	.	TRBV18	TRBJ1-4
CASSFGSTDTQYF	.	TRBV5-1	TRBJ2-3
CASSLTGGPVEQYF	once	TRBV11-2	TRBJ2-7
CSVAGTGGYGYTF	once	TRBV29-1	TRBJ1-2